These 27 T cell receptor beta chains originate from one sample sequenced in a study of preoperative IRX-2 immunotherapy in early breast cancer. Data came from immunoSEQ multiplex PCR; TCRdb stores just in-frame clones and leaves some out. In the table there are just over 25,000 clones, 75% to 85% of which are singletons. Treatment of the sample: preoperative locoregional IRX-2 cytokine immunotherapy. The sequenced sample was lymph node tissue, obtained after IRX-2 immunotherapy. The receptors originated from a human donor with breast cancer.

The chain employs TRBV18 and TRBJ2-3, with 9 positions matching TRBD1. This CDR3 contains 17 residues. V lost 1 base to trimming and J lost 1 base; unmatched junction nucleotides: 6. Germline CDR1 is KGHSH and CDR2 is LQKENI. The DNA of the CDR3 is TGTGCCAGCTCACCACGAGGGACAGGGCTTGGCACAGATACGCAGTATTTT. Its translation: CASSPRGTGLGTDTQYF. The full variable domain, in which reference TRBV18 and TRBJ2-3 provide the parts outside the CDR3, is NAGVMQNPRHLVRRRGQEARLRCSPMKGHSHVYWYRQLPEEGLKFMVYLQKENIIDESGMPKERFSAEFPKEGPSILRIQQVVRGDSAAYFCASSPRGTGLGTDTQYFGPGTRLTVL.

The CDR3 coding sequence is TGTGCCACCAGGGGGGTTACCCAGAACACTGAAGCTTTCTTT. Its translation: CATRGVTQNTEAFF. The chain links TRBV15 to TRBJ1-1; a weak D match, TRBD1 (5 bases). V was pared by 6 bases and J by 1 base, with 12 bases between. The CDR3 sequence is 14 residues long. Germline values: CDR1 LNHNV, CDR2 YYDKDF (reference sequence).

This clone was observed a few times. CDR3 amino acids: CASGEQGHEQFF. The CDR3 DNA reads TGTGCTAGTGGCGAACAGGGCCATGAGCAGTTCTTC. V and J are TRBV12-5 and TRBJ2-1, with a weak D call TRBD1 (6 bases). The length of the CDR3 is 12 residues. V lost 6 bases and J lost 8, with 11 bases in between. Looked up from germline, CDR1 is LGHNT and CDR2 is FRNRAP.

This chain connects TRBV1 to TRBJ1-5; the D call in the table, TRBD1, was not verified against the DNA. TRBV1 represents a pseudogene. This CDR3 has 16 residues. CDR3 protein: CASSQAARVSNQPQHF. The CDR3 coding sequence is TGCGCCAGCAGCCAAGCCGCCAGGGTCAGCAATCAGCCCCAGCATTTT.

This clone was observed a few times. The chain uses TRBV29-1 and TRBJ1-1; D not certain. V was shortened by 3 bases and J by 0 bases, with 8 bases between the two germline ends. Germline V gives CDR1 SQVTM, CDR2 ANQGSEA. The CDR3 has 13 residues. In DNA, the CDR3 is TGCAGCGTTGAGAATACCATGAACACTGAAGCTTTCTTT. As protein: CSVENTMNTEAFF.

The chain joins TRBV6-8 to TRBJ1-2, with TRBD1 as a possible D gene (5 bases). V lost 2 bases to trimming and J lost 0 bases, with 10 bases between them. CDR3 length: 15 residues. Germline-derived CDR1 and CDR2 are MNHGY and SAAAGT. The CDR3 spells CASSYGTRANYGYTF. DNA for the CDR3: TGTGCCAGCAGTTACGGTACCAGGGCTAACTATGGCTACACCTTC.

V usage is TRBV6-8 and J usage is TRBJ1-4; TRBD1 is a possible D gene (6 bases). V lost 2 bases and J 7 bases, leaving 23 bases between the germline ends. CDR3 length: 18 amino acids. The V gene's germline CDR1 is MNHGY and CDR2 SAAAGT. The CDR3 nucleotides are TGTGCCAGCAGTTACGGTCGTGTGGGCAGGGGCCCTGGTGAAAAACTGTTTTTT. This gives the protein CASSYGRVGRGPGEKLFF.

The chain has TRBV6-8 and TRBJ2-5; no firm D call. Trimming left V 6 bases short and J 1 base short, with 6 bases between. The germline V gene encodes CDR1 MNHGY and CDR2 SAAAGT. This CDR3 is 12 amino acids long. CDR3 nucleotide sequence: TGTGCCAGCAGCAGCATCCAAGAGACCCAGTACTTC. This codes for CASSSIQETQYF.

This chain joins TRBV27 and TRBJ1-1, with 9 bases lining up with TRBD1. There are 13 residues in the CDR3. CDR1 MNHEY and CDR2 SMNVEV come from the germline V gene (reference sequence). Trimming cost V 4 bases and J 11 bases; bases outside gene matches: 8. CDR3 region: CASSSSSDRGAFF. In nucleotides, the CDR3 is TGTGCCAGCAGTTCGTCTTCCGACAGGGGGGCTTTCTTT.

This clone came up once. The V gene is TRBV23-1, the J gene TRBJ2-7; TRBD2 agrees at 12 bases. TRBV23-1 falls under the ORF class, with uncertain function. Unmatched junction bases numbered 3, after V lost 6 bases and J lost 0 bases. This CDR3 contains 15 residues. The CDR3 bases are TGCGCCAGCAGCACGGGACTAGCGGGCTCCTACGAGCAGTACTTC. Translating gives CASSTGLAGSYEQYF.

The J gene is TRBJ2-7, the V gene TRBV8-2. TRBV8-2 is assigned pseudogene status. CDR3 length: 13 amino acids. DNA for the CDR3: TGTGCCAGCAGCAGGACGCCTACCTACGAGCAGTACTTC. It yields the protein CASSRTPTYEQYF.

This chain connects TRBV5-1 to TRBJ2-1; 8 bases map to TRBD2. CDR3 length: 16 amino acids. The germline CDR1 and CDR2 sequences are SGHRS and YFSETQ. V was clipped by 0 bases and J by 3 bases; unmatched bases: 5. CDR3 sequence (DNA): TGCGCCAGCAGCTTGGCAGCGGGGGCCTACTACAATGAGCAGTTCTTC. Translation gives CASSLAAGAYYNEQFF.

The V gene is TRBV25-1, the J gene TRBJ1-1, with TRBD1 identical over 10 bases. The V and J ends lost 3 bases and 4 bases, in that order; junction bases with no gene match: 2. The CDR3 sequence is 14 residues long. Germline CDR1 is MGHDK and CDR2 is SYGVNS. The CDR3: CASSETGGPTEAFF. In nucleotides, the CDR3 is TGTGCCAGCAGTGAGACAGGGGGCCCCACTGAAGCTTTCTTT.

CDR3 in DNA: TGCGCCAGCAGAGTTGATTCGGCGGGGGGTTGGGAGACCCAGTACTTC. It translates to CASRVDSAGGWETQYF. This sequence joins TRBV5-1 and TRBJ2-5; 8 nucleotides match TRBD2. The length of the CDR3 is 16 residues. CDR1 is SGHRS, CDR2 YFSETQ, per germline. V lost 5 bases, J lost 5 bases, and 14 bases stayed unmatched.

The chain has TRBV2 and TRBJ1-6, with D hard to call. The V gene's germline CDR1 is SNHLY and CDR2 FYNNEI. The CDR3 loop spans 15 amino acids. V was shortened by 6 bases and J by 5 bases, with 14 bases between the two germline ends. The CDR3 DNA follows: TGTGCCAGCAGGTCATTCGGGAGTAATAATTCACCCCTCCACTTT. This encodes CASRSFGSNNSPLHF.

The J gene is TRBJ1-1, the V gene TRBV18; D unresolved. Deletions cut 1 base from V and 4 bases from J, with 10 bases between. The CDR3 length is 14 residues. Germline V lookup: CDR1 KGHSH, CDR2 LQKENI. The CDR3 coding sequence is TGTGCCAGCTCACCACAGGGTTTCCCCACTGAAGCTTTCTTT. Protein sequence: CASSPQGFPTEAFF.

The chain is built from TRBV6-8 and TRBJ2-5; no firm D call. CDR1 is MNHGY and CDR2 is SAAAGT in the germline V gene. The ends were cut back, 5 bases at V and 0 bases at J, with 10 bases in the middle. There are 14 residues in the CDR3. DNA of the CDR3: TGTGCCAGCAGTGAGGCACTGTACCAAGAGACCCAGTACTTC. Its protein is CASSEALYQETQYF.

This chain links TRBV7-1 with TRBJ2-1; D may be TRBD1 (6 bases). TRBV7-1 is flagged as an ORF with uncertain function. V was pared by 4 bases and J by 4 bases, with 8 bases between. The CDR3 extends over 13 amino acids. CDR3 in amino acids: CASSLGQYNEQFF. CDR3 nucleotides: TGTGCCAGCAGCTTAGGACAGTACAATGAGCAGTTCTTC.

The chain links TRBV10-3 to TRBJ2-5, with 7 nucleotides matching TRBD2. The CDR3 is 15 amino acids. The germline gives CDR1 ENHRY, CDR2 SYGVKD. V dropped 0 bases and J dropped 0; count of bases not matched to a gene: 1. CDR3 nucleotide sequence: TGTGCCATCAGTGAGTCGGGGGGGAACCAAGAGACCCAGTACTTC. Translation gives CAISESGGNQETQYF.

The J gene is TRBJ2-5, the V gene TRBV19, with D maybe TRBD1 (5 bases). This CDR3 region has 13 residues. Trimming left V 10 bases short and J 4 bases short, with 16 bases between. The germline V gene has CDR1 LNHDA and CDR2 SQIVND (reference sequence). CDR3 in amino acids: CATGQGMRETQYF. The CDR3 DNA is TGTGCCACCGGCCAGGGCATGAGAGAGACCCAGTACTTC.

The chain carries TRBV19 and TRBJ1-4, with a tentative D call TRBD1 (6 bases). Looked up from germline, CDR1 is LNHDA and CDR2 is SQIVND (reference sequence). The V gene lost 7 bases and the J gene lost 3 bases, with 15 bases spanning the gap. The CDR3 runs 15 residues. CDR3 sequence: CASTERGIPNEKLFF. The CDR3 bases are TGTGCCAGTACCGAAAGGGGGATTCCTAATGAAAAACTGTTTTTT.

CDR3 nucleotides: TGTGCCAGCAGTCGGACGGTGCAACAGCCCCAGCATTTT. Its translation: CASSRTVQQPQHF. The chain is built from TRBV6-8 and TRBJ1-5; D gene unclear. Germline V gene data show CDR1 as MNHGY and CDR2 as SAAAGT. The V gene lost 5 bases and the J gene lost 7 bases, with 12 bases spanning the gap. The CDR3 has 13 amino acids.

The V and J genes are TRBV9 and TRBJ2-1, with 10 bases fitting TRBD2. This CDR3 is built from 15 residues. Germline V gene data show CDR1 as SGDLS and CDR2 as YYNGEE. V lost 6 bases to trimming and J lost 4 bases; unmatched junction nucleotides: 7. DNA of the CDR3: TGTGCCAGCACTACCGGGACTAGCGCTTACAATGAGCAGTTCTTC. Translated: CASTTGTSAYNEQFF.

This rearrangement joins TRBV6-8 to TRBJ1-5; a possible D gene is TRBD1 (5 bases). Trimming left V 11 bases short and J 0 bases short, with 23 bases between. Germline V gene lookup returns CDR1 MNHGY and CDR2 SAAAGT. The CDR3 consists of 17 residues. The DNA of the CDR3 is TGTGCCGTTACCTATTACTCCGGGACGATTAGCAATCAGCCCCAGCATTTT. It translates to CAVTYYSGTISNQPQHF.

The chain has TRBV15 and TRBJ1-5, with D possibly TRBD1 on 6 matching bases. CDR1 is LNHNV and CDR2 is YYDKDF in the germline V gene (reference sequence). Trimming removed 0 bases at V and 5 bases at J, with 11 bases between. The CDR3 contains 15 residues. The CDR3 DNA reads as TGTGCCACCAGCAGAGATGGGGACAAATATCAGCCCCAGCATTTT. This gives the protein CATSRDGDKYQPQHF. The full variable domain, completed using reference TRBV15 and TRBJ1-5, is DAMVIQNPRYQVTQFGKPVTLSCSQTLNHNVMYWYQQKSSQAPKLLFHYYDKDFNNEADTPDNFQSRRPNTSFCFLDIRSPGLGDTAMYLCATSRDGDKYQPQHFGDGTRLSIL.

The V and J genes are TRBV19 and TRBJ1-4, with D possibly TRBD1 on 6 matching bases. V lost 4 bases and J lost 4, with 10 bases in between. The CDR3 has 14 residues. Looked up from germline, CDR1 is LNHDA and CDR2 is SQIVND (reference sequence). CDR3 in DNA: TGTGCCAGTAGTAGAACAGGGTTTAATGAAAAACTGTTTTTT. Its translation is CASSRTGFNEKLFF.

The chain uses TRBV30 and TRBJ2-3; D unresolved. CDR1 is GTSNPN and CDR2 is SVGIG in the germline V gene (reference sequence). The V and J ends lost 4 bases and 2 bases respectively, with 10 bases between them. The CDR3 totals 13 residues. DNA for the CDR3: TGTGCCTGGAATATAGAGTACACAGATACGCAGTATTTT. This translates into CAWNIEYTDTQYF.